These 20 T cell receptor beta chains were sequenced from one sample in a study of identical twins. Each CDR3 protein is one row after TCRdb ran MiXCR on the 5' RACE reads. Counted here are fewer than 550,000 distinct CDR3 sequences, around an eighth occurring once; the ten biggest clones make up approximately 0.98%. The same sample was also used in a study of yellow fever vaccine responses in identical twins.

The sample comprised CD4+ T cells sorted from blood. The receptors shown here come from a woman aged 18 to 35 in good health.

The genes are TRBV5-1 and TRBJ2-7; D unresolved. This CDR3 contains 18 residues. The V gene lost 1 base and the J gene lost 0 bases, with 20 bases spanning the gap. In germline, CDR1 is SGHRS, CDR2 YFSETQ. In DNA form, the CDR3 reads TGCGCCAGCAGCTTGAGAGCGACGGGTCAGGCTTCCTCCTACGAGCAGTACTTC. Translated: CASSLRATGQASSYEQYF.

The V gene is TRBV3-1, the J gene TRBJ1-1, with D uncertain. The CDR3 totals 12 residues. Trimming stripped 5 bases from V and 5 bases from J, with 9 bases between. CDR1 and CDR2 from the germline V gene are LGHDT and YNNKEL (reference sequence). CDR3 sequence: CASSSRLTEAFF. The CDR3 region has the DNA TGTGCCAGCAGCTCACGGTTGACTGAAGCTTTCTTT.

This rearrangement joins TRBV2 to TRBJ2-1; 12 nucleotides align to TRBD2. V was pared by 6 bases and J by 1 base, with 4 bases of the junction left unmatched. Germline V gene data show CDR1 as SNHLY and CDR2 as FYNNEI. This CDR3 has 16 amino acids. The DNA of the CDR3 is TGTGCCAGCAGGCTACTAGCGGGGGGTTCCTACAATGAGCAGTTCTTC. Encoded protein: CASRLLAGGSYNEQFF.

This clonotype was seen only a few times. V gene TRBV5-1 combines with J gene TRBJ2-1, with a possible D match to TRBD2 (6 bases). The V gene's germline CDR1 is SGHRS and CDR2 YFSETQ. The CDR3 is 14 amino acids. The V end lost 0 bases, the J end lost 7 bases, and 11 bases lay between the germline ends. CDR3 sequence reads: CASSLALGGNEQFF. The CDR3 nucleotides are TGCGCCAGCAGCTTGGCATTAGGAGGGAATGAGCAGTTCTTC. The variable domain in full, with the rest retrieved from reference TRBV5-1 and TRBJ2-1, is KAGVTQTPRYLIKTRGQQVTLSCSPISGHRSVSWYQQTPGQGLQFLFEYFSETQRNKGNFPGRFSGRQFSNSRSEMNVSTLELGDSALYLCASSLALGGNEQFFGPGTRLTVL.

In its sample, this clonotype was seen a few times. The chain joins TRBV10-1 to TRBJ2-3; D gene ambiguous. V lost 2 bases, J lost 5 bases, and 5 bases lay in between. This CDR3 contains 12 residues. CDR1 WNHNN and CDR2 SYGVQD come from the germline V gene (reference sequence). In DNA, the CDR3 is TGCGCCAGCAGTGAGAGGGAAGATACGCAGTATTTT. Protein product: CASSEREDTQYF.

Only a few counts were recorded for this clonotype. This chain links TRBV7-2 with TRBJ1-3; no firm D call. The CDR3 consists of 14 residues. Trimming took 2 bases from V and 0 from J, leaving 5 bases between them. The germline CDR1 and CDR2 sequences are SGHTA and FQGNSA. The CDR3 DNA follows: TGTGCCAGCAGCTTATACCGCTCTGGAAACACCATATATTTT. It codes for CASSLYRSGNTIYF. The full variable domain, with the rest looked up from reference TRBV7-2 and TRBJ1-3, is GAGVSQSPSNKVTEKGKDVELRCDPISGHTALYWYRQSLGQGLEFLIYFQGNSAPDKSGLPSDRFSAERTGGSVSTLTIQRTQQEDSAVYLCASSLYRSGNTIYFGEGSWLTVV.

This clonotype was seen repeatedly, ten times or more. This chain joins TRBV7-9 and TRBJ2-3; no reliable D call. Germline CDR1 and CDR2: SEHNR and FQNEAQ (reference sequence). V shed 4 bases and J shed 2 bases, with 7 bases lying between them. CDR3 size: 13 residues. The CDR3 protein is CASSSGTTDTQYF. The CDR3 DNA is TGTGCCAGCAGCTCCGGCACCACAGATACGCAGTATTTT.

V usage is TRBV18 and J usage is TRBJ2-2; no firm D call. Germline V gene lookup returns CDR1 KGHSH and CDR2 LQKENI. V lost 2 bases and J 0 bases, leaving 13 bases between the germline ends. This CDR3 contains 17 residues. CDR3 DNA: TGTGCCAGCTCACCAAACAGACGGCCCACGAACACCGGGGAGCTGTTTTTT. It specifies CASSPNRRPTNTGELFF.

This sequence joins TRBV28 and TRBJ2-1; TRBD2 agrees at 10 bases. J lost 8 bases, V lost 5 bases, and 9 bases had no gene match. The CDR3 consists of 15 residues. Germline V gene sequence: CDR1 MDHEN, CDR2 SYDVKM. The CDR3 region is CASSTQAGGPYEQFF. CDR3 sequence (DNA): TGTGCCAGCAGTACTCAAGCGGGGGGGCCGTATGAGCAGTTCTTC.

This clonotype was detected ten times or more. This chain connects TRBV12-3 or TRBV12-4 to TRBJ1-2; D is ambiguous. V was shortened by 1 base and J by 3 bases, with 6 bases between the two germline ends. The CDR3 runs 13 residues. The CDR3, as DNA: TGTGCCAGCAGTTTAGGGACTGACTATGGCTACACCTTC. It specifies CASSLGTDYGYTF.

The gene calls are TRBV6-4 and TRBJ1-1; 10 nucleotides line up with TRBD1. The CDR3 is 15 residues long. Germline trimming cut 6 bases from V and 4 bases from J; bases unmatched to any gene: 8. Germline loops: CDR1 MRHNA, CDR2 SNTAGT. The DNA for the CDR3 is TGTGCCAGCAGGGGGACAGGGGAACGAAGCACTGAAGCTTTCTTT. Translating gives CASRGTGERSTEAFF.

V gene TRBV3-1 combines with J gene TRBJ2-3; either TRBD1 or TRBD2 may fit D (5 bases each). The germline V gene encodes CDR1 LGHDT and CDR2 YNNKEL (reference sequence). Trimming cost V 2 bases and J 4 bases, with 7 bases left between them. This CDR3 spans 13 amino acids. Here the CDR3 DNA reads TGTGCCAGCAGCCAACGGGGCGCAGATACGCAGTATTTT. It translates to CASSQRGADTQYF.

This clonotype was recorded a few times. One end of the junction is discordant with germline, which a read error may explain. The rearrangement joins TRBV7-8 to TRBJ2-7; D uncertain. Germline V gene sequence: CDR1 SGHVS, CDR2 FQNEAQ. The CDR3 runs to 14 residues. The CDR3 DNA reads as TGTGCCAGCAGCTTAGCGTCGGGCAGACCTTGGGTGAGCTTC. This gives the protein CASSLASGRPWVSF.

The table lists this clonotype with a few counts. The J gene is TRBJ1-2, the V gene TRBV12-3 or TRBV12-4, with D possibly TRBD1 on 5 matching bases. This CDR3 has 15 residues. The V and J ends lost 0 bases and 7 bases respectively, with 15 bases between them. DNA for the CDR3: TGTGCCAGCAGTTTAGCGTCGGGCCAGGGCCCTGGCTACACCTTC. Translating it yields CASSLASGQGPGYTF.

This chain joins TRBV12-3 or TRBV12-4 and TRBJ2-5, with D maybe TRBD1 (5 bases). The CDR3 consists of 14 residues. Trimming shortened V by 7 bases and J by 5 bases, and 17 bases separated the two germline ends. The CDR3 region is CASTRTSPRETQYF. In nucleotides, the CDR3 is TGTGCCAGCACCAGGACATCCCCCAGGGAGACCCAGTACTTC.

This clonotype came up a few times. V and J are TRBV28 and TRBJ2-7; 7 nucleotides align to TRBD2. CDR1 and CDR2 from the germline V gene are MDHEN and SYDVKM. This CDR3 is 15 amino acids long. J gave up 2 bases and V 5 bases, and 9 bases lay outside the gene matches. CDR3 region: CASSTPLAEPYEQYF. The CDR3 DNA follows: TGTGCCAGCAGTACACCTCTAGCGGAGCCCTACGAGCAGTACTTC.

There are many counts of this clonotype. CDR3 in amino acids: CASSYTGKQYF. The CDR3 DNA reads as TGTGCCAGCAGCTATACAGGCAAGCAGTACTTC. The gene calls are TRBV12-3 or TRBV12-4 and TRBJ2-7; D may be TRBD1 (5 bases). CDR3 length: 11 residues. Between the trimmed V and J ends, which lost 6 bases and 8 bases, there was a span of 11 bases.

The CDR3 DNA sequence: TGCAGTGCTAGATGGACAGGGGGTTCCTACGAGCAGTACTTC. Protein: CSARWTGGSYEQYF. This sequence joins TRBV20-1 and TRBJ2-7; 10 nucleotides line up with TRBD1. This CDR3 has 14 amino acids. Germline V gives CDR1 DFQATT, CDR2 SNEGSKA (reference sequence). J lost 1 base, V lost 2 bases, and 2 bases had no gene match.

CDR3 loop: CASSYFGTGGSGANVLTF. CDR3 in DNA: TGTGCCAGCAGTTACTTCGGGACAGGGGGCTCTGGGGCCAACGTCCTGACTTTC. The rearrangement joins TRBV6-2 or TRBV6-3 to TRBJ2-6; 11 nucleotides line up with TRBD1. The germline V gene encodes CDR1 MNHEY and CDR2 SVGEGT. Germline trimming cut 1 base from V and 0 bases from J; bases unmatched to any gene: 2. This CDR3 region has 18 residues.

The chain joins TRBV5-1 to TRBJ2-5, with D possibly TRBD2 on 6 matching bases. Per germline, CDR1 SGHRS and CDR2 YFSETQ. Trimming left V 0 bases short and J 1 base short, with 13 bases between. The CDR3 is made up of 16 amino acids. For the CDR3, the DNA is TGCGCCAGCAGCTTGGATAGCCCGGGAGTCCAAGAGACCCAGTACTTC. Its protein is CASSLDSPGVQETQYF.